A single sample is the source of the 25 T cell receptor beta chains below, sequenced in a study of blood T cell repertoires in COVID-19. Measured with immunoSEQ multiplex PCR; TCRdb has only the in-frame clones, and not every one. This sample has about 140,000 clones, with around four fifths found just once. Specimen: PBMCs or T cells enriched from blood (not recorded which). The receptors were gathered from a woman aged 35 to 49 who had recovered from COVID-19.

This clone has only a few counts. V and J are TRBV3-1 (or the pseudogene TRBV3-2) and TRBJ2-7; 9 bases line up with TRBD2. The CDR3 covers 17 residues. Looked up from germline, CDR1 is LGHDT and CDR2 is YNNKEL (reference sequence). V shed 3 bases and J 2 bases; nucleotides not matched to a gene: 11. The CDR3 nucleotides read TGTGCCAGCAGCCACCTACGCGGGAGGGCCTCTACCTACGAGCAGTACTTC. Protein: CASSHLRGRASTYEQYF.

This sequence joins TRBV9 and TRBJ2-1; TRBD2 matches at 11 bases. V lost 0 bases to trimming and J lost 3 bases; unmatched junction nucleotides: 5. This CDR3 comprises 17 residues. Germline V lookup: CDR1 SGDLS, CDR2 YYNGEE. This CDR3 is CASSVALAGAYYNEQFF. In DNA form, the CDR3 reads TGTGCCAGCAGCGTAGCACTAGCGGGAGCTTACTACAATGAGCAGTTCTTC.

This clone is a singleton in its sample. V is TRBV5-1 and J is TRBJ1-1; 7 positions match TRBD1. V lost 4 bases to trimming and J lost 2 bases; unmatched junction nucleotides: 2. The CDR3 covers 13 residues. CDR1 is SGHRS, CDR2 YFSETQ, per germline. CDR3 in amino acids: CASSGTANTEAFF. The DNA of the CDR3 is TGCGCCAGCAGCGGGACAGCTAACACTGAAGCTTTCTTT.

The rearrangement joins TRBV19 to TRBJ1-4; no firm D call. The CDR3 is 12 residues long. Germline V gene data show CDR1 as LNHDA and CDR2 as SQIVND (reference sequence). Trimming stripped 4 bases from V and 8 bases from J, with 8 bases between. CDR3 in amino acids: CASSTLEEKLFF. The CDR3 nucleotides read TGTGCCAGTAGTACGTTAGAGGAAAAACTGTTTTTT.

This sequence joins TRBV7-8 and TRBJ2-7, with TRBD2 matching 13 bases. Looked up from germline, CDR1 is SGHVS and CDR2 is FQNEAQ. The CDR3 is 16 residues long. J gave up 2 bases and V 5 bases, and 6 bases lay outside the gene matches. This CDR3 is CASSLGLAGVPYEQYF. CDR3 sequence (DNA): TGTGCCAGCAGCCTCGGACTAGCGGGAGTCCCCTACGAGCAGTACTTC.

This rearrangement joins TRBV5-1 to TRBJ2-1, with unresolved D. CDR1 is SGHRS, CDR2 YFSETQ, per germline. The CDR3 is 16 amino acids. V was shortened by 0 bases and J by 0 bases, with 10 bases between the two germline ends. This chain's CDR3 is CASSLGATDSYNEQFF. DNA for the CDR3: TGCGCCAGCAGCTTGGGCGCCACCGACTCCTACAATGAGCAGTTCTTC.

This clone was counted only a few times. Compared with germline, one end of the junction differs, possibly owing to a read error. The chain recombines TRBV6-1 with TRBJ2-7; D remains unclear. The CDR3 sequence is 13 residues long. The germline V gene has CDR1 MNHNS and CDR2 SASEGT. The CDR3 here is CASSDRLSDEQYF. In nucleotides, the CDR3 is TGTGCCAGCAGTGACAGGCTCTCCGACGAGCAGTACTTC.

The CDR3 bases are TGTGCCAGCAGCCGCGCGGCGGGCCCTCAAGAGACCCAGTACTTC. It yields the protein CASSRAAGPQETQYF. The V gene is TRBV7-8, the J gene TRBJ2-5; the D gene is possibly TRBD2 (5 bases). The CDR3 spans 15 residues. V gave up 5 bases and J gave up 2 bases, with 15 bases separating them. Germline CDR1 SGHVS, CDR2 FQNEAQ.

The rearrangement links TRBV7-8 to TRBJ2-7, with 10 positions matching TRBD1. Germline V CDR1 and CDR2: SGHVS, FQNEAQ. V trimming: 0 bases; J trimming: 2 bases; junction bases outside the gene matches: 4. The CDR3 contains 16 residues. As DNA, the CDR3 is TGTGCCAGCAGCTTAGCCCCGGGACAGGGGACCTACGAGCAGTACTTC. Its translation is CASSLAPGQGTYEQYF.

The rearrangement uses TRBV27 and TRBJ1-2, with D hard to call. This CDR3 is 17 amino acids long. V gave up 6 bases and J gave up 0 bases, with 20 bases separating them. Germline V lookup: CDR1 MNHEY, CDR2 SMNVEV (reference sequence). CDR3 sequence (DNA): TGTGCCAGCAGCCTCCTCTACCGCGGAACTACTAACTATGGCTACACCTTC. Translation gives CASSLLYRGTTNYGYTF.

A single count supports this clone. The gene calls are TRBV7-9 and TRBJ2-7; 7 bases are shared with TRBD2. This CDR3 contains 16 residues. V dropped 4 bases and J dropped 4; count of bases not matched to a gene: 13. Germline assignment: CDR1 SEHNR and CDR2 FQNEAQ (reference sequence). The CDR3 here is CASSSGRGREVYEQYF. CDR3 DNA sequence: TGTGCCAGCAGCTCAGGCCGGGGACGGGAGGTGTACGAGCAGTACTTC.

The chain couples TRBV7-2 to TRBJ1-2; 9 bases line up with TRBD1. The germline CDR1 and CDR2 sequences are SGHTA and FQGNSA. CDR3 length: 14 residues. V lost 1 base, J lost 5 bases, and 2 bases stayed unmatched. In nucleotides, the CDR3 is TGTGCCAGCAGCTTAGACAGGGGGCGGTATGGCTACACCTTC. Protein: CASSLDRGRYGYTF.

Here the CDR3 DNA reads TGTGCCAGTAGACAGGGGGCTTTTGATGAGCAGTTCTTC. Protein sequence: CASRQGAFDEQFF. V usage is TRBV19 and J usage is TRBJ2-1, with 9 bases identical to TRBD1. Germline V gene data show CDR1 as LNHDA and CDR2 as SQIVND (reference sequence). This CDR3 spans 13 amino acids. V lost 6 bases and J lost 8; bases outside the gene matches: 5.

The CDR3, as DNA: TGTGCCTGGAGTGTAACCCCAGGTCCCCAGCATTTT. Its translation is CAWSVTPGPQHF. J is TRBJ1-5 and V is TRBV30; D is unclear. The V gene lost 0 bases and the J gene lost 10 bases, with 10 bases spanning the gap. Germline-derived CDR1 and CDR2 are GTSNPN and SVGIG (reference sequence). There are 12 residues in the CDR3.

The chain joins TRBV14 to TRBJ2-1; TRBD2 agrees at 9 bases. V lost 0 bases to trimming and J lost 4 bases; unmatched junction nucleotides: 13. CDR3 length: 19 amino acids. CDR1 SGHDN and CDR2 FVKESK come from the germline V gene. Written as DNA, the CDR3 is TGTGCCAGCAGCCAAGAAACCCAACGAACAGGACTAGCGTACAATGAGCAGTTCTTC. Its translation: CASSQETQRTGLAYNEQFF.

V usage is TRBV10-3 and J usage is TRBJ1-2, with D uncertain. Germline lookup yields CDR1 ENHRY and CDR2 SYGVKD. V lost 2 bases and J 8 bases, leaving 12 bases between the germline ends. The CDR3 spans 13 residues. The CDR3 sequence: CAISEASLIGYTF. CDR3 in DNA: TGTGCCATCAGTGAGGCCAGTTTAATAGGCTACACCTTC.

The chain uses TRBV4-1 and TRBJ2-7; the match to TRBD1 covers 7 bases. Germline-derived CDR1 and CDR2 are MGHRA and YSYEKL. CDR3 size: 17 residues. J gave up 1 base and V 1 base, and 10 bases lay outside the gene matches. The CDR3 reads CASSQVYPTTGSYEQYF. The DNA for the CDR3 is TGCGCCAGCAGCCAAGTATACCCCACGACAGGGTCCTACGAGCAGTACTTC.

The rearrangement links TRBV4-1 to TRBJ2-3, with 7 bases matching TRBD1. The V segment lost 6 bases and the J segment 2 bases; nucleotides outside the gene matches: 8. CDR1 and CDR2 (germline): MGHRA, YSYEKL. The CDR3 has 15 residues. In DNA form, the CDR3 reads TGCGCCAGCAGTCCGGGACAGAAAATCACAGATACGCAGTATTTT. Amino acids: CASSPGQKITDTQYF.

This clone came up once. V is TRBV4-1 and J is TRBJ2-2; D is perhaps TRBD2 (5 bases). CDR1 and CDR2 (germline): MGHRA, YSYEKL. This CDR3 is 14 amino acids long. V was shortened by 3 bases and J by 5 bases, with 10 bases between the two germline ends. The CDR3 loop reads CASSHPGFTGELFF. The DNA for the CDR3 is TGCGCCAGCAGCCACCCGGGATTTACCGGGGAGCTGTTTTTT.

The J gene is TRBJ2-1, the V gene TRBV4-2, with a tentative D call TRBD2 (6 bases). The CDR3 contains 14 residues. Trimming stripped 4 bases from V and 7 bases from J, with 14 bases between. Germline-derived CDR1 and CDR2 are LGHNA and YNFKEQ. The chain's CDR3 is CASSPYQGRNEQFF. CDR3 in DNA: TGTGCCAGCAGCCCATATCAAGGGAGGAATGAGCAGTTCTTC.

The J gene is TRBJ1-1, the V gene TRBV2; D is unresolved. V lost 5 bases and J 5 bases, leaving 24 bases between the germline ends. CDR3 length: 17 amino acids. Germline V gene sequence: CDR1 SNHLY, CDR2 FYNNEI. The CDR3 loop reads CASSTIVYTSGGTEAFF. CDR3 sequence (DNA): TGTGCCAGCAGTACGATCGTGTACACATCAGGTGGGACTGAAGCTTTCTTT. Looking up the rest from reference TRBV2 and TRBJ1-1 gives the full variable domain: EPEVTQTPSHQVTQMGQEVILRCVPISNHLYFYWYRQILGQKVEFLVSFYNNEISEKSEIFDDQFSVERPDGSNFTLKIRSTKLEDSAMYFCASSTIVYTSGGTEAFFGQGTRLTVV.

This rearrangement joins TRBV7-2 to TRBJ1-5, with D unclear. The germline V gene has CDR1 SGHTA and CDR2 FQGNSA. Trimming cost V 1 base and J 7 bases, with 8 bases left between them. The CDR3 contains 13 residues. CDR3 in amino acids: CASSLVPGQPQHF. The DNA of the CDR3 is TGTGCCAGCAGCTTAGTTCCCGGGCAGCCCCAGCATTTT.

The CDR3 is CASTTGENQPQHF. For the CDR3, the DNA is TGTGCCAGCACCACGGGAGAGAATCAGCCCCAGCATTTT. V usage is TRBV6-5 and J usage is TRBJ1-5; D is undetermined. Germline V gene sequence: CDR1 MNHEY, CDR2 SVGAGI. V was shortened by 7 bases and J by 4 bases, with 11 bases between the two germline ends. The CDR3 covers 13 residues.

The chain's CDR3 is CASSPTSGTSGANVLTF. CDR3 bases: TGTGCCAGCAGCCCGACTAGCGGGACGTCTGGGGCCAACGTCCTGACTTTC. The chain is built from TRBV2 and TRBJ2-6, with 11 bases aligning to TRBD2. From germline, CDR1 is SNHLY and CDR2 FYNNEI. J lost 1 base, V lost 6 bases, and 5 bases had no gene match. The CDR3 sequence is 17 residues long.

The rearrangement joins TRBV5-5 to TRBJ2-7, with D possibly matching TRBD2 (5 bases). The ends were cut back, 4 bases at V and 2 bases at J, with 10 bases in the middle. The CDR3 covers 13 residues. Germline-derived CDR1 and CDR2 are SGHKS and YYEKEE (reference sequence). The CDR3 spells CASSPPGTYEQYF. In DNA, the CDR3 is TGTGCCAGCAGCCCGCCCGGGACCTACGAGCAGTACTTC.